The 21 T cell receptor beta chains given below trace back to one sample, sequenced in a study of early stage breast cancer tumors (dated by TCRdb to 2015 to 2018). The method was the immunoSEQ multiplex PCR assay. TCRdb provides this immuneACCESS table in a form limited to in-frame rearrangements. Some clones are lacking; in checked studies, under half of them reflect an unresolved V gene, and why the rest are absent is not known. The sample records just over 50,000 clones, around 80% of which are singletons. The top ten clones comprise roughly 3% of the sample. The specimen sequenced was blood. The receptors originated from a person aged 40 to 50 with breast cancer.

V gene TRBV7-2 combines with J gene TRBJ2-3; perhaps D is TRBD1 or TRBD2 (6 bases each). Trimming took 4 bases from V and 4 from J, leaving 12 bases between them. The CDR3 consists of 14 residues. The germline CDR1 and CDR2 sequences are SGHTA and FQGNSA. The CDR3 DNA is TGTGCCAGCAGCTGGGGGGCTAGGTCAGATACGCAGTATTTT. This encodes CASSWGARSDTQYF.

This clone was detected only a few times. The chain links TRBV9 to TRBJ1-2; 10 positions agree with TRBD1. The germline gives CDR1 SGDLS, CDR2 YYNGEE. Germline trimming cut 5 bases from V and 8 bases from J; bases unmatched to any gene: 3. The CDR3 spans 12 residues. The CDR3 here is CASRGTGEGYTF. Written as DNA, the CDR3 is TGTGCCAGCAGAGGGACAGGGGAGGGCTACACCTTC.

This chain links TRBV4-1 with TRBJ2-1; 10 nucleotides match TRBD2. The CDR3 contains 16 residues. Germline V CDR1 and CDR2: MGHRA, YSYEKL. The V segment lost 2 bases and the J segment 1 base; nucleotides outside the gene matches: 2. The CDR3 loop reads CASSQKLAGSYNEQFF. In nucleotides, the CDR3 is TGCGCCAGCAGCCAAAAACTAGCGGGGTCCTACAATGAGCAGTTCTTC.

The chain combines TRBV6-1 with TRBJ2-1; D possibly matches TRBD1 or TRBD2 (5 bases each). V lost 2 bases, J lost 8 bases, and 10 bases lay in between. The CDR3 has 13 amino acids. Germline CDR1 is MNHNS and CDR2 is SASEGT. This CDR3 is CASSELRDDEQFF. The CDR3 DNA follows: TGTGCCAGCAGTGAATTAAGGGACGATGAGCAGTTCTTC.

The chain employs TRBV6-5 and TRBJ2-6; D remains unclear. Trimming shortened V by 4 bases and J by 0 bases, and 7 bases separated the two germline ends. The CDR3 totals 15 residues. The germline gives CDR1 MNHEY, CDR2 SVGAGI. CDR3 sequence reads: CASSSRVSGANVLTF. CDR3 coding DNA: TGTGCCAGCAGTTCCAGAGTCTCTGGGGCCAACGTCCTGACTTTC.

CDR3 loop: CASSLPTGDGYTF. The CDR3 DNA is TGTGCCAGCAGCTTACCGACAGGGGATGGCTACACCTTC. V usage is TRBV13 and J usage is TRBJ1-2, with 8 bases lining up with TRBD1. Germline CDR1 and CDR2: PRHDT and FYEKMQ (reference sequence). The trim removed 2 bases at V and 6 bases at J, leaving 2 bases unmatched. This CDR3 is 13 amino acids long.

This clone occurred once. This chain links TRBV11-2 with TRBJ2-7; D is possibly TRBD2 (5 bases). The germline CDR1 and CDR2 sequences are SGHAT and FQNNGV. V lost 0 bases and J 3 bases, leaving 15 bases between the germline ends. This CDR3 is 16 amino acids long. CDR3 DNA: TGTGCCAGCAGCTTAGATTTCGGGGTTCGAGACTACGAGCAGTACTTC. This sequence encodes CASSLDFGVRDYEQYF.

The chain joins TRBV9 to TRBJ1-1; D may be TRBD1 (5 bases). V shed 4 bases and J shed 2 bases, with 12 bases lying between them. The CDR3 is 14 amino acids. Germline V gives CDR1 SGDLS, CDR2 YYNGEE. CDR3 DNA: TGTGCCAGCAGCCGCCTGGGGGTTAACACTGAAGCTTTCTTT. Residues: CASSRLGVNTEAFF. The full variable domain, completed using reference TRBV9 and TRBJ1-1, is DSGVTQTPKHLITATGQRVTLRCSPRSGDLSVYWYQQSLDQGLQFLIQYYNGEERAKGNILERFSAQQFPDLHSELNLSSLELGDSALYFCASSRLGVNTEAFFGQGTRLTVV.

The chain combines TRBV6-6 with TRBJ2-3; D call uncertain. CDR3 length equals 14 residues. Germline V lookup: CDR1 MNHNY, CDR2 SVGAGI (reference sequence). The V gene lost 6 bases and the J gene lost 1 base, with 11 bases spanning the gap. The DNA of the CDR3 is TGTGCCAGCAGCCGGATAAGTGGCACAGATACGCAGTATTTT. Amino acid sequence: CASSRISGTDTQYF.

This clone was detected a few times. The chain combines TRBV25-1 with TRBJ2-1, with 7 bases that match TRBD1. The trim removed 2 bases at V and 7 bases at J, leaving 8 bases unmatched. This CDR3 has 15 residues. CDR1 is MGHDK, CDR2 SYGVNS, per germline. This chain's CDR3 is CASSEPRGHRNEQFF. The CDR3, as DNA: TGTGCCAGCAGTGAACCGAGGGGGCACCGGAATGAGCAGTTCTTC.

The chain recombines TRBV5-5 with TRBJ1-2; 7 nucleotides line up with TRBD1. The V segment lost 4 bases and the J segment 4 bases; nucleotides outside the gene matches: 4. The CDR3 runs to 13 residues. Germline V gene lookup returns CDR1 SGHKS and CDR2 YYEKEE (reference sequence). In DNA, the CDR3 is TGTGCCAGCAGCACCACAGGGGTCTATGGCTACACCTTC. As protein: CASSTTGVYGYTF.

The V gene is TRBV18, the J gene TRBJ2-3; 9 bases fit TRBD1. Germline CDR1 and CDR2: KGHSH and LQKENI. V trimming: 3 bases; J trimming: 5 bases; junction bases outside the gene matches: 6. There are 15 residues in the CDR3. Written as DNA, the CDR3 is TGTGCCAGCTCACCTACAGGGGGCCAGCGAGATACGCAGTATTTT. Protein: CASSPTGGQRDTQYF.

This clone occurred once. In DNA, the CDR3 is TGTGCCAGCAGCTTGGAGGGACAGGGGATTTGGGAGCAGTACTTC. Translated, it gives CASSLEGQGIWEQYF. The genes are TRBV5-4 and TRBJ2-7, with 10 bases fitting TRBD1. The CDR3 is 15 residues long. Trimming cost V 0 bases and J 7 bases; bases outside gene matches: 7. Germline V lookup: CDR1 SGHNT, CDR2 YYREEE (reference sequence).

The sample holds a few counts of this clone. V is TRBV11-2 and J is TRBJ2-1; TRBD1 or TRBD2 may be the D gene (6 bases each). The ends were cut back, 5 bases at V and 5 bases at J, with 16 bases in the middle. Germline V gene sequence: CDR1 SGHAT, CDR2 FQNNGV. The CDR3 totals 15 residues. Here the CDR3 reads CASSVEGGENNEQFF. As DNA, the CDR3 is TGTGCCAGCAGCGTCGAGGGGGGCGAAAACAATGAGCAGTTCTTC.

This sequence joins TRBV6-5 and TRBJ1-3; a weak D match, TRBD1 (6 bases). Germline CDR1 and CDR2: MNHEY and SVGAGI. Trimming cost V 3 bases and J 2 bases, with 8 bases left between them. The CDR3 totals 14 residues. CDR3 protein: CASSYGGPGNTIYF. CDR3 nucleotides: TGTGCCAGCAGTTATGGGGGGCCTGGAAACACCATATATTTT.

The chain recombines TRBV11-3 with TRBJ2-5, with 8 bases aligning to TRBD2. Germline lookup yields CDR1 SGHNT and CDR2 YENEEA. CDR3 length equals 14 residues. After removal of 3 bases from V and 3 bases from J, the junction contained 3 bases not matched to a gene. The CDR3 sequence is CASSLMTSEETQYF. The DNA of the CDR3 is TGTGCCAGCAGCTTGATGACTAGCGAAGAGACCCAGTACTTC.

The chain has TRBV6-1 and TRBJ2-3, with D perhaps TRBD1 or TRBD2 (6 bases each). The CDR3 totals 14 residues. V was shortened by 6 bases and J by 9 bases, with 19 bases between the two germline ends. Looked up from germline, CDR1 is MNHNS and CDR2 is SASEGT. The CDR3: CASRAPAGGGTQYF. As DNA, the CDR3 is TGTGCCAGCAGGGCCCCCGCCGGGGGCGGGACGCAGTATTTT.

The J gene is TRBJ1-4, the V gene TRBV5-1; 7 bases match TRBD1. The CDR3 contains 15 residues. The ends lost 4 bases at V and 7 bases at J; junction bases unmatched: 10. Germline V gene data show CDR1 as SGHRS and CDR2 as YFSETQ. The CDR3 sequence: CASSHQQGMSEKLFF. DNA for the CDR3: TGCGCCAGCAGCCACCAACAGGGGATGAGTGAAAAACTGTTTTTT.

This clone was counted between two and nine times. The chain couples TRBV5-4 to TRBJ2-7, with no clear D. The V gene's germline CDR1 is SGHNT and CDR2 YYREEE (reference sequence). V lost 6 bases and J 1 base, leaving 17 bases between the germline ends. The CDR3 contains 15 residues. DNA of the CDR3: TGTGCCAGCACACCAAAATGGCAGCATTCCTACGAGCAGTACTTC. Amino acid sequence: CASTPKWQHSYEQYF.

The genes are TRBV19 and TRBJ2-7; TRBD1 agrees at 10 bases. Germline V gene sequence: CDR1 LNHDA, CDR2 SQIVND (reference sequence). The CDR3 is 13 amino acids. V trimming: 9 bases; J trimming: 1 base; junction bases outside the gene matches: 3. The DNA for the CDR3 is TGTGCCAGCCGGGACAGGGGATCCTACGAGCAGTACTTC. Protein: CASRDRGSYEQYF.

This chain uses TRBV7-2 with TRBJ1-2; D gene ambiguous. V was cut by 5 bases and J by 6 bases, with 19 bases left in between. The germline V gene has CDR1 SGHTA and CDR2 FQGNSA. This CDR3 spans 15 amino acids. This CDR3 is CASSPYITGTDGYTF. The CDR3 nucleotides read TGTGCCAGCAGCCCTTACATTACGGGTACGGATGGCTACACCTTC.